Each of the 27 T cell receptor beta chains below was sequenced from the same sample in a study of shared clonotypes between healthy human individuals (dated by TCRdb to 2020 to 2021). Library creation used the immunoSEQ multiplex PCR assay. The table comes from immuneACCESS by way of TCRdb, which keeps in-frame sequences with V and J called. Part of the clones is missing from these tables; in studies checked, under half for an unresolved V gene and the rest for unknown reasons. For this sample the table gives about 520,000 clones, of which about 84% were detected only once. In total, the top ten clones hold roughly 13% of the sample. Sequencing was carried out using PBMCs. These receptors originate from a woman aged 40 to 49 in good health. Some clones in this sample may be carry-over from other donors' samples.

CDR3 loop: CASSQKGGTGFDGYTF. CDR3 bases: TGCGCCAGCAGCCAAAAGGGGGGGACAGGGTTTGATGGCTACACCTTC. J is TRBJ1-2 and V is TRBV4-1; 9 bases fit TRBD1. Germline-derived CDR1 and CDR2 are MGHRA and YSYEKL. CDR3 size: 16 residues. V shed 2 bases, J shed 6 bases, and the junction held 10 bases outside the gene matches.

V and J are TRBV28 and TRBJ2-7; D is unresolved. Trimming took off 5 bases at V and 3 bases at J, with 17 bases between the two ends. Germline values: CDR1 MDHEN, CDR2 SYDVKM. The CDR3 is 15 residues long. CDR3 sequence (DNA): TGTGCCAGCAGTCCCCGGGTCTTAAATCTCTACGAGCAGTACTTC. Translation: CASSPRVLNLYEQYF.

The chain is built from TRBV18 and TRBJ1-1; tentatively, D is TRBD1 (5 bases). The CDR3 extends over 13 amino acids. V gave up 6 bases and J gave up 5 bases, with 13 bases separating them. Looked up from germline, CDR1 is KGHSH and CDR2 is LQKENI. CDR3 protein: CASSGGIDTEAFF. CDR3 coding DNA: TGTGCCAGCTCTGGGGGGATCGATACTGAAGCTTTCTTT.

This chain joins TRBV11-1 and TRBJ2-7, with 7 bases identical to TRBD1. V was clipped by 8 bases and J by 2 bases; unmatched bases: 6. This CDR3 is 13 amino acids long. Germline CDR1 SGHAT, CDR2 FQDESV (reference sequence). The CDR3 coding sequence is TGTGCCAGCTGCCCGGGACAGACCTACGAGCAGTACTTC. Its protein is CASCPGQTYEQYF.

The CDR3 nucleotides are TGTGCCATCAGTGAGACCTCCGGGACTAGCGGGAGTAGGGGCACCGGGGAGCTGTTTTTT. It translates to CAISETSGTSGSRGTGELFF. The chain has TRBV10-3 and TRBJ2-2, with 14 positions matching TRBD2. The length of the CDR3 is 20 residues. Germline CDR1 ENHRY, CDR2 SYGVKD. The trim removed 2 bases at V and 4 bases at J, leaving 12 bases unmatched.

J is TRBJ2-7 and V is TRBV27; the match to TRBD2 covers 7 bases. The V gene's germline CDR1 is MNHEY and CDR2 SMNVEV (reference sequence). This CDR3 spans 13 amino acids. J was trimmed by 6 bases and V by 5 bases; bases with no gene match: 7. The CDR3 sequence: CASSTGLGFEQYF. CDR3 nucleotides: TGTGCCAGCAGTACAGGACTAGGTTTCGAGCAGTACTTC.

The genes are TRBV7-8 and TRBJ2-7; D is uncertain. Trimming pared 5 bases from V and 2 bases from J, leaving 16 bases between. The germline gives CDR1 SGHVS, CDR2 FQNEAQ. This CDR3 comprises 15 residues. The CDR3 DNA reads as TGTGCCAGCAGCCAGAGTGGAGAGGATGCCTACGAGCAGTACTTC. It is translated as CASSQSGEDAYEQYF.

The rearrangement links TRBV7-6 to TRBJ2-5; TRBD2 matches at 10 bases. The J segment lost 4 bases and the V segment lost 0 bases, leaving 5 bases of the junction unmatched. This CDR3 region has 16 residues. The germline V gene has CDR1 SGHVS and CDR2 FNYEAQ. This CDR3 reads CASSLAPSGSGETQYF. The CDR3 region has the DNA TGTGCCAGCAGCTTAGCGCCTAGCGGGAGTGGAGAGACCCAGTACTTC.

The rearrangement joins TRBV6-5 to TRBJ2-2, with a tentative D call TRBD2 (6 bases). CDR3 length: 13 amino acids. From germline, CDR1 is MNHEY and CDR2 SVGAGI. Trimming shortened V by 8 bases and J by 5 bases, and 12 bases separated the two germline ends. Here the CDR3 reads CASRRSGTGELFF. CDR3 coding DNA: TGTGCCAGCCGGAGGAGCGGGACCGGGGAGCTGTTTTTT.

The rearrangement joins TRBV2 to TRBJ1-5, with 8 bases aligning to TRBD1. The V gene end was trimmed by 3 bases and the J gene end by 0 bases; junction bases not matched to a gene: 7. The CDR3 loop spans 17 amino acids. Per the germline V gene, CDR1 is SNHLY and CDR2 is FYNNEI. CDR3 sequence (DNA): TGTGCCAGCAGTGATCGGACAGGGCTGTATAGCAATCAGCCCCAGCATTTT. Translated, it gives CASSDRTGLYSNQPQHF.

CDR3 sequence (DNA): TGTGCCAGCAGGTCCATTGGGACTAGCGGAAACACAGATACGCAGTATTTT. Its protein product is CASRSIGTSGNTDTQYF. The chain recombines TRBV27 with TRBJ2-3; TRBD2 agrees at 11 bases. Per germline, CDR1 MNHEY and CDR2 SMNVEV (reference sequence). The CDR3 extends over 17 amino acids. J lost 2 bases, V lost 6 bases, and 10 bases had no gene match.

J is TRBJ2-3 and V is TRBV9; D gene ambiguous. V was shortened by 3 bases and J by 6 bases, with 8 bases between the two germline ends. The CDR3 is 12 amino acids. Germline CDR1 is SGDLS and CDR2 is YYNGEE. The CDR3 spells CASSATVDTQYF. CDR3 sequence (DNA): TGTGCCAGCAGCGCAACAGTCGATACGCAGTATTTT.

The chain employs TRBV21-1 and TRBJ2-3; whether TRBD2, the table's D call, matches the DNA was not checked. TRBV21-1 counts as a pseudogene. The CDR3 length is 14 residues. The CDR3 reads CASTTSGSTDTQYF. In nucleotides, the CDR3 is TGTGCCAGCACCACTAGCGGGAGCACAGATACGCAGTATTTT.

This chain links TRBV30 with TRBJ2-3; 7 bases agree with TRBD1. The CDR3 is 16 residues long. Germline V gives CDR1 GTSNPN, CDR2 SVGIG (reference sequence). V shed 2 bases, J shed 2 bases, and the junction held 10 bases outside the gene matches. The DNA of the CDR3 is TGTGCCTGGAGTAAGGGGGCCGGGATTTACACAGATACGCAGTATTTT. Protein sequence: CAWSKGAGIYTDTQYF.

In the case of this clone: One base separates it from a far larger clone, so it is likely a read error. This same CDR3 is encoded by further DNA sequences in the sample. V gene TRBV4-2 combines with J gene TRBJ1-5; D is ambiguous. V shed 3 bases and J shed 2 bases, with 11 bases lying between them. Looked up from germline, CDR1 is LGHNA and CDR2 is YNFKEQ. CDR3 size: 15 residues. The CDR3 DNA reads TGTGCCAGCAGCCAGGAGTTTTGGGGCAATCAGCCCCAGCATTTT. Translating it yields CASSQEFWGNQPQHF.

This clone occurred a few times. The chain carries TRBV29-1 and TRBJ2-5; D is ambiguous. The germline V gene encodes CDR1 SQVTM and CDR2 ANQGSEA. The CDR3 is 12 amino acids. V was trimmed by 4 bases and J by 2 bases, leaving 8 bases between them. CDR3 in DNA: TGCAGCGTTGCCACAGCACAAGAGACCCAGTACTTC. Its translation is CSVATAQETQYF.

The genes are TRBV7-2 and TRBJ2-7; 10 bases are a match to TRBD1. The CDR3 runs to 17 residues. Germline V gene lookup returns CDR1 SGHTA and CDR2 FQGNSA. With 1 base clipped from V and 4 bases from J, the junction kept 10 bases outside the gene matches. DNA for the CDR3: TGTGCCAGCAGCTTAGACGGCTCAGGACAGGGGGAGTACGAGCAGTACTTC. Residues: CASSLDGSGQGEYEQYF. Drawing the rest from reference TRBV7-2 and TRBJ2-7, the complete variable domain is GAGVSQSPSNKVTEKGKDVELRCDPISGHTALYWYRQSLGQGLEFLIYFQGNSAPDKSGLPSDRFSAERTGGSVSTLTIQRTQQEDSAVYLCASSLDGSGQGEYEQYFGPGTRLTVT.

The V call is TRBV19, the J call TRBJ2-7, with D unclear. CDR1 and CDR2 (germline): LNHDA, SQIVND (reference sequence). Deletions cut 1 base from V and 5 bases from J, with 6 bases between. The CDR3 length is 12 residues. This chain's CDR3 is CASSIAPHEQYF. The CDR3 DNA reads TGTGCCAGTAGTATAGCCCCCCACGAGCAGTACTTC.

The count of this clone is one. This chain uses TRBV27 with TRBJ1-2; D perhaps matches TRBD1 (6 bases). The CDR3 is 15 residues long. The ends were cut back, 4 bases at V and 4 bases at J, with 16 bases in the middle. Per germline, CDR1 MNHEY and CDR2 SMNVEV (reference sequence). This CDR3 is CASSSYSEGGYGYTF. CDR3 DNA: TGTGCCAGCAGTTCATATTCGGAGGGGGGCTATGGCTACACCTTC.

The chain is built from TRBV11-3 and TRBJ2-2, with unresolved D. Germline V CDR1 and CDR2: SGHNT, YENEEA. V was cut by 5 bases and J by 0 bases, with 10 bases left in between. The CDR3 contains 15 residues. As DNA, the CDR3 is TGTGCCAGCAGCCCGGACGGTACGAACACCGGGGAGCTGTTTTTT. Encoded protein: CASSPDGTNTGELFF.

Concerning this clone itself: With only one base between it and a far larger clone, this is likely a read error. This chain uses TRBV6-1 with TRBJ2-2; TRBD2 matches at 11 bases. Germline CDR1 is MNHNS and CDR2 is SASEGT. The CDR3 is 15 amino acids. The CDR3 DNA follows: TGTGCCAGCAGTCTACGACTAGCGGGAACCGGGGAGCTGCTTTTT. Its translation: CASSLRLAGTGELLF.

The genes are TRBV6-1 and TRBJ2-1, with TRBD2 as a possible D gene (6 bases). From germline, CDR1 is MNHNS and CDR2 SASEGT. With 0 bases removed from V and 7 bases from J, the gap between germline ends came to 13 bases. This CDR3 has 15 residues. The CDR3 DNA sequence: TGTGCCAGCAGTGAAGCGGAGGGTTGGGGAAATGAGCAGTTCTTC. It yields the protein CASSEAEGWGNEQFF.

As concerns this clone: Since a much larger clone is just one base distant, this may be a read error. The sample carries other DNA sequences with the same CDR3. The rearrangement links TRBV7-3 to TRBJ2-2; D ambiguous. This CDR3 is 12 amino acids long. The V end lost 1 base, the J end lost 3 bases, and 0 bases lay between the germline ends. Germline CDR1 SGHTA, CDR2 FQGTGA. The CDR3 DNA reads TGTGCCAGCAGCTTAAACACCGGGGAGCTGTTTTTT. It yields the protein CASSLNTGELFF.

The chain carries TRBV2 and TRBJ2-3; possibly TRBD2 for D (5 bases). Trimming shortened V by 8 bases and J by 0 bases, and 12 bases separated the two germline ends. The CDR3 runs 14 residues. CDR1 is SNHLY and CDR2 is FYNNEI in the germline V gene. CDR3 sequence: CASEGSGSTDTQYF. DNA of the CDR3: TGTGCCAGCGAGGGTAGTGGGAGCACAGATACGCAGTATTTT.

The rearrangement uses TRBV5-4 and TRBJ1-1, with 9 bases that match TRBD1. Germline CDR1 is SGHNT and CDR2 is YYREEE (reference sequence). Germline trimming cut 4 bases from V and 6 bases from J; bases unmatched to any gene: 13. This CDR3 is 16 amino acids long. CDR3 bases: TGTGCCAGCAGCCGGAAAGGGGGGACAGGGCTTTCTGAAGCTTTCTTT. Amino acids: CASSRKGGTGLSEAFF.

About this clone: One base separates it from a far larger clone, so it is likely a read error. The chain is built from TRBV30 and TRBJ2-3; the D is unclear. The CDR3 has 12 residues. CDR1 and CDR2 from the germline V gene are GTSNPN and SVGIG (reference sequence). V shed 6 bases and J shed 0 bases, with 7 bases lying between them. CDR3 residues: CACSTSTDTQYF. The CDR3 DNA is TGTGCCTGTAGCACAAGCACAGATACGCAGTATTTT.

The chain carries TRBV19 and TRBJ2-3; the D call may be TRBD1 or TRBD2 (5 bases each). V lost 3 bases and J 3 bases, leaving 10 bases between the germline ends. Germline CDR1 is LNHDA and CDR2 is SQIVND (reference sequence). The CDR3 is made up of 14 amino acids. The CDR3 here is CASSMGTRTDTQYF. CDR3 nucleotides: TGTGCCAGTAGTATGGGGACGCGAACAGATACGCAGTATTTT. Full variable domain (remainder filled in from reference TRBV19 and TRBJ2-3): DGGITQSPKYLFRKEGQNVTLSCEQNLNHDAMYWYRQDPGQGLRLIYYSQIVNDFQKGDIAEGYSVSREKKESFPLTVTSAQKNPTAFYLCASSMGTRTDTQYFGPGTRLTVL.